This TCR beta chain derives from a study of blood T cell repertoires in COVID-19. V shed 2 bases, J shed 6 bases, and the junction held 11 bases outside the gene matches. The CDR3 sequence is 17 residues long. From germline, CDR1 is MNHNS and CDR2 SASEGT. Per the original methods: From reference gene primer amplification, estimates of nucleated cell counts were derived. Clones were sequenced by immunoSEQ multiplex PCR, and TCRdb holds only the in-frame ones, with some missing. V, J and clone size reflect that table, while D and trimming were determined from the DNA. This table has roughly 30,000 clones, 90% to 95% appearing once.

The chain combines TRBV6-1 with TRBJ2-2; 8 bases are shared with TRBD2. Specimen: peripheral blood. This TCR was sampled from a woman between 70 and 85 years old with COVID-19, enrolled during active disease. This CDR3 is CASSETTGTRGSGELFF. DNA for the CDR3: TGTGCCAGCAGTGAAACGACCGGGACTAGGGGATCCGGGGAGCTGTTTTTT.